This TCR beta chain derives from a study of shared clonotypes between healthy human individuals (dated by TCRdb to 2018 to 2020). Regarding the study in general: A couple of women and a few men aged 18 to 49 years were included in the cohort. Blood TCR repertoires of a handful of healthy adults were deeply sequenced to estimate repertoire size and the extent of clonotype sharing between individuals. Libraries were prepared and TCR repertoires were sequenced by different laboratories using diverse techniques, in order to increase sequencing depth and limit assay-specific biases. Per donor, leukapheresis produced somewhere between about 0.9 and 10 billion PBMCs.

Healthy HIV-negative adults with no recently reported acute infections or vaccinations were included as donors. All donors were Caucasian adults living in Nashville, Tennessee, USA. For unsorted samples, 80 million to 100 million PBMCs were counted, and genomic DNA was extracted using the QIAamp DNA Blood Mini kit. After blood collection by leukapheresis, PBMCs were isolated using Ficoll-Histopaque density gradient centrifugation and then cryopreserved in the vapor phase of liquid nitrogen. CDR3 length: 12 amino acids, cysteine to phenylalanine. This entry keeps only the CDR3 DNA: 36 bases, framed from base 1. The germline V gene encodes CDR1 SNHLY and CDR2 FYNNEI. Points the paper makes about the study in general: Sampling was limited to blood, and TCR repertoires in tissue likely differ from TCR repertoires in blood. Pairwise subsampling led to the expectation that sequencing depth would affect the degree of clonotype sharing among donors. The genetic and exposure-history diversity represented was limited by the small number of donors.

Points on this clone: Its antigen remains undetermined. One base away there is no much larger clone; base qualities are not given.

Using the deep immunoSEQ assay, multiplex PCR amplified TCR CDR3 regions from genomic DNA. Extracted genomic DNA from each cell subset was spread evenly across all wells of several immunoSEQ 96-well plates, with each plate serving as a replicate. For unsorted PBMC, each replicate PCR was loaded with approximately 0.3 ug genomic DNA, equivalent to about 30,000 T cell genomes. Ten immunoSEQ deep assay plates were used to sequence the unsorted PBMC genomic DNA. Purified libraries were quantified with a Qubit 3.0 fluorometer, sized on a Bioanalyzer 2100, and re-quantified with the KAPA Library Quantification kit. A separate single-read 150-cycle Illumina NextSeq 550 flow cell was used to sequence each immunoSEQ 96-well plate. On the authors' methods: The immunoSEQ output contained only junctional sequences without quality scores, so filtering could not match that applied to full-length reads. To assign V/J genes and CDR3, sequences were annotated using PyIR, a Python wrapper for IgBLAST v1.9, with IMGT germline references. Reads with weak V/J assignments (E-value above 1e-6), missing CDR3, stop codons, out-of-frame junctions, or ambiguous translated residues were removed. V3J clonotypes were defined as sequences sharing an identical inferred V gene, J gene, and CDR3 amino acid sequence. The percentage overlap between two repertoires was calculated by dividing the number of shared unique clonotypes by the size of the smaller repertoire. RTK rarefaction, the Chao1 estimator, and Recon v2.1 estimates of unobserved clonotypes were used to assess repertoire richness. The clones in this table, taken by TCRdb from immuneACCESS, are in-frame only. Not every clone is retained; where verified, under half of the shortfall comes from an unresolved V gene, and the cause of the rest is unknown. V and J calls and clone size are given by that table; D and trimming were obtained from the DNA. Present in this sample are about 470,000 clones, around 75% of which were seen just once. 13% of the sample lies in the top ten.

The TCR sequence derives from a woman aged 40 to 50 in good health. Some clones in this sample may be carry-over from other donors' samples. The receptor chain draws on TRBV2 and TRBJ2-5, and the D gene may be TRBD1, 6 bases matching. The end of the DNA aligns better with TRBJ2-7, so the J call may be wrong. The source material was PBMCs. For the CDR3, the sequence is CASSGDNYEQYF. At the DNA level, the sequence is TGTGCCAGCAGTGGGGACAACTACGAGCAGTACTTC.